Shown below are 19 T cell receptor beta chains from a single sample sequenced in a study of cytomegalovirus exposure and HLA in healthy donors (dated by TCRdb to about 2017). Library generation was performed with the immunoSEQ multiplex PCR assay. Entries here come from immuneACCESS through TCRdb and include only in-frame sequences with V and J called. Some clones fail to appear in such tables; in the studies checked, an unresolved V gene covers under half of the shortfall, and the cause of the remainder is unknown. This sample is represented by over 200,000 clones; roughly 88% of them were singletons. Clones ranked in the top ten supply just over 3% of the sample. The sequenced sample was PBMCs. The receptors stem from a woman between 25 and 40 years old in good health and CMV-seronegative.

As regards this clone: Other DNA sequences in the sample encode the same CDR3. The CDR3 DNA follows: TGTGCCAGTAGTATCGGACAGGGGGCTGGGGAGCAGTACTTC. This encodes CASSIGQGAGEQYF. The chain joins TRBV19 to TRBJ2-7, with 11 nucleotides matching TRBD1. CDR1 is LNHDA and CDR2 is SQIVND in the germline V gene (reference sequence). The J segment lost 7 bases and the V segment lost 3 bases, leaving 5 bases of the junction unmatched. The CDR3 is 14 amino acids.

The chain has TRBV28 and TRBJ1-5; TRBD1 matches 7 bases. Germline V lookup: CDR1 MDHEN, CDR2 SYDVKM. This CDR3 region has 15 residues. Trimming cost V 4 bases and J 1 base; bases outside gene matches: 4. The DNA of the CDR3 is TGTGCCAGCAGTTCCAGGGGGAAGAGCAATCAGCCCCAGCATTTT. Protein sequence: CASSSRGKSNQPQHF.

V usage is TRBV28 and J usage is TRBJ1-5, with D possibly being TRBD1 (5 bases). Germline V CDR1 and CDR2: MDHEN, SYDVKM. The V and J ends lost 4 bases and 4 bases respectively, with 14 bases between them. This CDR3 has 15 amino acids. As DNA, the CDR3 is TGTGCCAGCAGTTCAATACCCCCAGGGAATCAGCCCCAGCATTTT. Translated, it gives CASSSIPPGNQPQHF.

The V call is TRBV9, the J call TRBJ2-1; weak D call: TRBD1 (6 bases). Trimming removed 4 bases from V and 8 bases from J, with 13 bases in between. CDR3 length: 13 residues. CDR1 is SGDLS, CDR2 YYNGEE, per germline. CDR3 residues: CASSNPQGHEQFF. The CDR3 DNA sequence: TGTGCCAGCAGCAACCCCCAGGGGCATGAGCAGTTCTTC.

The chain couples TRBV5-1 to TRBJ2-3; TRBD1 is a possible D gene (6 bases). The CDR3 contains 15 residues. Germline loops: CDR1 SGHRS, CDR2 YFSETQ. The V gene lost 0 bases and the J gene lost 2 bases, with 10 bases spanning the gap. CDR3 in amino acids: CASSLVQGNTDTQYF. CDR3 nucleotide sequence: TGCGCCAGCAGCTTGGTTCAGGGGAACACAGATACGCAGTATTTT.

There are many counts of this clone. The chain combines TRBV7-9 with TRBJ2-5; 8 bases agree with TRBD1. Germline CDR1 and CDR2: SEHNR and FQNEAQ (reference sequence). V was pared by 4 bases and J by 4 bases, with 2 bases of the junction left unmatched. This CDR3 is 13 amino acids long. CDR3 loop: CASSSRGPETQYF. The CDR3 nucleotides are TGTGCCAGCAGCTCCAGGGGGCCAGAGACCCAGTACTTC. The whole variable domain, filled in from reference TRBV7-9 and TRBJ2-5, reads DTGVSQNPRHKITKRGQNVTFRCDPISEHNRLYWYRQTLGQGPEFLTYFQNEAQLEKSRLLSDRFSAERPKGSFSTLEIQRTEQGDSAMYLCASSSRGPETQYFGPGTRLLVL.

This chain connects TRBV29-1 to TRBJ1-4; D gene uncertain. CDR3 length: 12 residues. The germline V gene has CDR1 SQVTM and CDR2 ANQGSEA. Trimming removed 5 bases from V and 7 bases from J, with 11 bases in between. The CDR3 nucleotides are TGCAGCGTTTCGCAGTTGAGTGAAAAACTGTTTTTT. Translation gives CSVSQLSEKLFF. The full variable domain, with the rest looked up from reference TRBV29-1 and TRBJ1-4, is SAVISQKPSRDICQRGTSLTIQCQVDSQVTMMFWYRQQPGQSLTLIATANQGSEATYESGFVIDKFPISRPNLTFSTLTVSNMSPEDSSIYLCSVSQLSEKLFFGSGTQLSVL.

J is TRBJ1-2 and V is TRBV6-6, with D perhaps matching TRBD1 (5 bases). V shed 5 bases and J shed 10 bases, with 14 bases lying between them. Germline CDR1 MNHNY, CDR2 SVGAGI (reference sequence). The CDR3 loop spans 12 amino acids. The CDR3 here is CASSIWDGHYTF. CDR3 nucleotides: TGTGCCAGCAGTATCTGGGACGGACACTACACCTTC.

The genes are TRBV6-1 and TRBJ1-5; no definite D call. The CDR3 sequence is 13 residues long. Per germline, CDR1 MNHNS and CDR2 SASEGT. Trimming took 5 bases from V and 1 from J, leaving 6 bases between them. The CDR3 DNA sequence: TGTGCCAGCAGTACGAAAAGCAATCAGCCCCAGCATTTT. The encoded protein is CASSTKSNQPQHF.

The rearrangement uses TRBV11-3 and TRBJ2-1, with 11 bases matching TRBD2. Germline V lookup: CDR1 SGHNT, CDR2 YENEEA. The CDR3 is 14 amino acids. V gave up 0 bases and J gave up 12 bases; unmatched junction bases: 4. The DNA of the CDR3 is TGTGCCAGCAGCTTAGATACTAGCGGGAGTGGGCAGTTCTTC. This sequence encodes CASSLDTSGSGQFF.

The chain is built from TRBV5-1 and TRBJ2-1; 10 bases match TRBD2. Trimming at V came to 4 bases and at J to 9 bases, leaving 7 bases not matched to a gene. The germline gives CDR1 SGHRS, CDR2 YFSETQ. This CDR3 region has 14 residues. The chain's CDR3 is CASSRAGGPGEQFF. The CDR3 DNA reads as TGCGCCAGCAGCCGAGCGGGAGGGCCGGGTGAGCAGTTCTTC.

There are a few counts of this clone. The chain carries TRBV19 and TRBJ2-2; D call uncertain. Trimming removed 3 bases at V and 4 bases at J, with 0 bases between. This CDR3 spans 11 amino acids. Germline values: CDR1 LNHDA, CDR2 SQIVND (reference sequence). Written as DNA, the CDR3 is TGTGCCAGTAGTATCACCGGGGAGCTGTTTTTT. It codes for CASSITGELFF.

This chain links TRBV6-1 with TRBJ2-1; no clear D gene. This CDR3 comprises 13 residues. The V end was cut by 9 bases, the J end by 0 bases, with 9 bases between. CDR1 MNHNS and CDR2 SASEGT come from the germline V gene. The CDR3 coding sequence is TGTGCCAGTGCCTTAAGCTCCTACAATGAGCAGTTCTTC. Translating gives CASALSSYNEQFF.

This sequence joins TRBV11-3 and TRBJ2-3; D ambiguous. Deletions cut 1 base from V and 0 bases from J, with 5 bases between. CDR1 is SGHNT and CDR2 is YENEEA in the germline V gene. CDR3 length: 14 amino acids. DNA for the CDR3: TGTGCCAGCAGCTTAGGAACTAGCACAGATACGCAGTATTTT. Its protein is CASSLGTSTDTQYF.

The chain links TRBV27 to TRBJ2-7; 9 bases fit TRBD1. Germline trimming cut 5 bases from V and 2 bases from J; bases unmatched to any gene: 7. This CDR3 has 15 amino acids. Germline CDR1 reads MNHEY; CDR2 reads SMNVEV (reference sequence). In DNA, the CDR3 is TGTGCCAGCAGTGACAGGGGGGGCTACCCCTACGAGCAGTACTTC. Translating gives CASSDRGGYPYEQYF.

The rearrangement joins TRBV27 to TRBJ2-1; D is unclear. CDR1 MNHEY and CDR2 SMNVEV come from the germline V gene (reference sequence). The V end was cut by 6 bases, the J end by 6 bases, with 21 bases between. The CDR3 totals 16 residues. The CDR3 spells CASSEIGPGWGNEQFF. CDR3 coding DNA: TGTGCCAGCAGCGAGATAGGACCCGGGTGGGGCAATGAGCAGTTCTTC.

The chain couples TRBV27 to TRBJ2-2; 7 bases fit TRBD2. The CDR3 is made up of 16 amino acids. CDR1 is MNHEY, CDR2 SMNVEV, per germline (reference sequence). The ends lost 2 bases at V and 12 bases at J; junction bases unmatched: 15. CDR3 in DNA: TGTGCCAGCAGTTTACCCCCCCCGGGAGGAGTAGCGAAGCTGTTTTTT. Translating it yields CASSLPPPGGVAKLFF.

The chain has TRBV30 and TRBJ2-7; maybe TRBD2 (5 bases). The CDR3 sequence is 14 residues long. The germline gives CDR1 GTSNPN, CDR2 SVGIG (reference sequence). Trimming cost V 3 bases and J 1 base, with 13 bases left between them. The CDR3 region has the DNA TGTGCCTGGAGGTCTAGCTCCCTGTCCTACGAGCAGTACTTC. Residues: CAWRSSSLSYEQYF.

J is TRBJ1-1 and V is TRBV6-1; D is uncertain. The CDR3 is 15 residues long. The V and J ends lost 0 bases and 0 bases respectively, with 8 bases between them. Germline CDR1 is MNHNS and CDR2 is SASEGT. CDR3 coding DNA: TGTGCCAGCAGTGAAGCAGTCCGCATGAACACTGAAGCTTTCTTT. Translating gives CASSEAVRMNTEAFF.